This TCR beta chain was recovered during a study of T-cell reconstitution after alpha-beta-depleted transplantation in children. Trimming took 4 bases from V and 6 from J, leaving 15 bases between them. Germline CDR1 is SEHNR and CDR2 is FQNEAQ (reference sequence). This CDR3 is 14 amino acids long. Notes on the study in general: Alpha-beta T cells about two months after transplant reportedly derived from several hundred expanded graft clones. Where some patients showed high TCRbeta diversity at day 60, it came from recipient T cells and thymic progenitors that had survived. T cells produced anew were the main source of T-cell counts and diversity one year after transplant.

Of note for this clonotype: Its target is unknown.

During its preparation, the TCRbeta library received unique molecular identifiers. TCRdb independently ran MiXCR on the PCR reads; one entry per CDR3 protein. The sample carries more than 200,000 distinct CDR3 sequences, around 9.2% recorded once. The sequencing here drew on PBMCs, mostly from graft donor cells, taken 360 days after TCRalphabeta/CD19-depleted stem cell transplant. This clonotype was obtained from a male patient aged 2-9 years who had a stem cell transplant for acute myeloid leukemia, so the T cells may come from the graft donor. The V call is TRBV7-9, the J call TRBJ1-2; D possibly corresponds to TRBD1 (6 bases). The CDR3 sequence is CASSSVGGGDGYTF. CDR3 DNA sequence: TGTGCCAGCAGCTCCGTTGGGGGGGGCGATGGCTACACCTTC.